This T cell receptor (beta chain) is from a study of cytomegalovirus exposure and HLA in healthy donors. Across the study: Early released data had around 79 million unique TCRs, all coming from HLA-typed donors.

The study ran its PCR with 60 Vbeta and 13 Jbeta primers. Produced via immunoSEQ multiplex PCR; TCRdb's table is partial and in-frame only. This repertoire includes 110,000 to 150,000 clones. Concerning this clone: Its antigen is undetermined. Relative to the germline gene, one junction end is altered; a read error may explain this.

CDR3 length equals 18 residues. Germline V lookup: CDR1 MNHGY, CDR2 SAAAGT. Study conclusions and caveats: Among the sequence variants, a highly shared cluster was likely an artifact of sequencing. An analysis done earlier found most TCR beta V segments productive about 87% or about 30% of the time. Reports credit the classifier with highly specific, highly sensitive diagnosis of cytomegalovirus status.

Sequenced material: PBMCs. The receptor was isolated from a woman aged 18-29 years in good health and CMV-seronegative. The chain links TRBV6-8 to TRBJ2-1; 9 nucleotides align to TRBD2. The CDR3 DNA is TGTGCCAGTAGTTACCCGGGGCCGGGACTAGCTCCGGGTCACAAGCAGTTCTTC. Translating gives CASSYPGPGLAPGHKQFF.